This T cell receptor beta chain was recovered during a study of blood T cell repertoires in COVID-19. Study-wide context: Some COVID-19 samples were acute and others convalescent; all came from the United States, Italy and Spain. PBMCs, B-cell-depleted T cells, or T cells were the source of the cDNA or gDNA that made up the material.

A few counts support this clone. Methods used by the authors: Amplifying reference gene primers gave estimates of nucleated cell counts. Clones were sequenced by immunoSEQ multiplex PCR, and TCRdb holds only the in-frame ones, with some missing. Clone size and V and J calls were adopted from that table, with D and trimming inferred from the DNA. Among tens of thousands of clones listed, over 80% were seen once. The V and J ends lost 2 bases and 4 bases respectively, with 6 bases between them. The CDR3 length is 13 residues. CDR1 ENHRY and CDR2 SYGVKD come from the germline V gene. The sequencing input was peripheral blood. V gene TRBV10-3 combines with J gene TRBJ1-5; D is perhaps TRBD1 (5 bases). This clonotype originated in a human donor in a cohort sampled during active COVID-19. CDR3 DNA: TGTGCCATCAGTGAGGCAGGGAATCAGCCCCAGCATTTT. This codes for CAISEAGNQPQHF.